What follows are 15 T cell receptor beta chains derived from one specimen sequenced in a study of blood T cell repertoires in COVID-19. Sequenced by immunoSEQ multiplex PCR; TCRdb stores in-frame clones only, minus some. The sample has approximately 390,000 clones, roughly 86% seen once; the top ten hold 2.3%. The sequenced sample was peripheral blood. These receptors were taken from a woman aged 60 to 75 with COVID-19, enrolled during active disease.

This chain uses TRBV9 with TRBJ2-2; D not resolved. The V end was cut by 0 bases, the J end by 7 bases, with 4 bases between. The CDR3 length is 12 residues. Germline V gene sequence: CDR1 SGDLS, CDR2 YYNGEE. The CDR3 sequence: CASSVDRGELFF. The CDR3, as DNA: TGTGCCAGCAGCGTAGATCGCGGGGAGCTGTTTTTT. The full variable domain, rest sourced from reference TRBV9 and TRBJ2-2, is DSGVTQTPKHLITATGQRVTLRCSPRSGDLSVYWYQQSLDQGLQFLIQYYNGEERAKGNILERFSAQQFPDLHSELNLSSLELGDSALYFCASSVDRGELFFGEGSRLTVL.

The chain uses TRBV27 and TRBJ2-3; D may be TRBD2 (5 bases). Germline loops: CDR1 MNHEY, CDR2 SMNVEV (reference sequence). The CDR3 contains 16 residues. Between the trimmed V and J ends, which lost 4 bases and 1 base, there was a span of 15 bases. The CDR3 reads CASSSLAAAGTDTQYF. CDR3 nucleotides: TGTGCCAGCAGTTCCCTAGCCGCCGCAGGCACAGATACGCAGTATTTT.

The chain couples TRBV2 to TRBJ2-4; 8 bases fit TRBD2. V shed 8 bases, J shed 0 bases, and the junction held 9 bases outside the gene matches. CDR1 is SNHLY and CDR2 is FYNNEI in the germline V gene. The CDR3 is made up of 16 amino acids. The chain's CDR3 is CASGTRERLAKNIQYF. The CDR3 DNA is TGTGCCAGCGGGACTAGGGAAAGGCTAGCCAAAAACATTCAGTACTTC.

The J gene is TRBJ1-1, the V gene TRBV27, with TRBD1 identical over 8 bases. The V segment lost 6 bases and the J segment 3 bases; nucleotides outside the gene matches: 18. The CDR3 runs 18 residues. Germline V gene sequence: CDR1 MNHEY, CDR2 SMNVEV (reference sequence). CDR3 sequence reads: CASSRTTGAFFLHTEAFF. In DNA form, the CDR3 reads TGTGCCAGCAGCCGGACGACAGGGGCGTTTTTCCTTCACACTGAAGCTTTCTTT.

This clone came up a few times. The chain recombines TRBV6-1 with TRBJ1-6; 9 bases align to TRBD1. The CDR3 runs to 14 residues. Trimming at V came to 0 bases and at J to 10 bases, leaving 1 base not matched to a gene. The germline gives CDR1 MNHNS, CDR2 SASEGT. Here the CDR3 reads CASSEADRGSPLHF. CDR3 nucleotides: TGTGCCAGCAGTGAAGCGGACAGGGGATCACCCCTCCACTTT.

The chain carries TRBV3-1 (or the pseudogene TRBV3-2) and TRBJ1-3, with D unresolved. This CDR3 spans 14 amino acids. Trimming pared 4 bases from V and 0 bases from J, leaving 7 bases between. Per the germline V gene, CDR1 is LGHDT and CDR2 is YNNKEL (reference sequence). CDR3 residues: CASSRLLSGNTIYF. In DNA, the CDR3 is TGTGCCAGCAGCCGACTGCTCTCTGGAAACACCATATATTTT.

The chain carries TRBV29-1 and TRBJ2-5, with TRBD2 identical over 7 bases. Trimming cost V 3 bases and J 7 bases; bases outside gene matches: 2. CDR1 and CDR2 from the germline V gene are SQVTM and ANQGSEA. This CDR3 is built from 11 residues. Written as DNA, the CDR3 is TGCAGCGTTGAGGGGGAGGGGACCCAGTACTTC. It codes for CSVEGEGTQYF.

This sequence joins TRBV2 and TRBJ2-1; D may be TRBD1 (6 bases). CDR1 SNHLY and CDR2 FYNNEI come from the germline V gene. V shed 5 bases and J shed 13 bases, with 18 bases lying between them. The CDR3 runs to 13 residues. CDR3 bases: TGTGCCAGCAGTCCATCCGGGACACTGAAACAGTTCTTC. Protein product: CASSPSGTLKQFF.

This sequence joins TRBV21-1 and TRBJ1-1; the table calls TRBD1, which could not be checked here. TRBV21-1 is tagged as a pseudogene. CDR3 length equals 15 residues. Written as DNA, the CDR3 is TGTGCCAGCAGCTCCAACAGGGATCGGGACACTGAAGCTTTCTTT. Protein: CASSSNRDRDTEAFF.

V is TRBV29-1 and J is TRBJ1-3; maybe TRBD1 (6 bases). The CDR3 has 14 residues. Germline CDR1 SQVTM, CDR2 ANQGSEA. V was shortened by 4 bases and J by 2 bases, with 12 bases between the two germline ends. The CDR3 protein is CSVVDGGPGNTIYF. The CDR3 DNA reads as TGCAGCGTTGTCGATGGGGGCCCTGGAAACACCATATATTTT.

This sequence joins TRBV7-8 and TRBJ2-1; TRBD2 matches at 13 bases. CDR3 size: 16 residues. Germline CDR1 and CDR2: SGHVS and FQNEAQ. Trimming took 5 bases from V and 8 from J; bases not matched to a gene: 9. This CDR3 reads CASSPKTSGGTDEQFF. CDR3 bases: TGTGCCAGCAGCCCGAAGACTAGCGGGGGGACCGATGAGCAGTTCTTC.

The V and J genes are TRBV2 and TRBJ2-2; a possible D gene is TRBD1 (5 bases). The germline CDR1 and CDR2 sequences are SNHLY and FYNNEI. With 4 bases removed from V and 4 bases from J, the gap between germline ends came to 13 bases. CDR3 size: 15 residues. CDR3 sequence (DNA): TGTGCCAGCAGTGGGCTCAGGGTGGGCACCGGGGAGCTGTTTTTT. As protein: CASSGLRVGTGELFF. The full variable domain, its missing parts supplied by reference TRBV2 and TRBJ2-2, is EPEVTQTPSHQVTQMGQEVILRCVPISNHLYFYWYRQILGQKVEFLVSFYNNEISEKSEIFDDQFSVERPDGSNFTLKIRSTKLEDSAMYFCASSGLRVGTGELFFGEGSRLTVL.

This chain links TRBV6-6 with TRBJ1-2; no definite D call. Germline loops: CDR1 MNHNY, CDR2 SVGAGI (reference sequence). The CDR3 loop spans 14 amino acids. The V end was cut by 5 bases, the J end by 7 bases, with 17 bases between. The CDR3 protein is CASSAPEEGGGYTF. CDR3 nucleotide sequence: TGTGCCAGCAGTGCCCCCGAGGAGGGTGGTGGCTACACCTTC.

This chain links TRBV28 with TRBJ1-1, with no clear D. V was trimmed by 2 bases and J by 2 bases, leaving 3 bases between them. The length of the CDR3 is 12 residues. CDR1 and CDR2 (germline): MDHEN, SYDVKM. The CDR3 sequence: CASSLPNTEAFF. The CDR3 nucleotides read TGTGCCAGCAGTTTACCTAACACTGAAGCTTTCTTT.

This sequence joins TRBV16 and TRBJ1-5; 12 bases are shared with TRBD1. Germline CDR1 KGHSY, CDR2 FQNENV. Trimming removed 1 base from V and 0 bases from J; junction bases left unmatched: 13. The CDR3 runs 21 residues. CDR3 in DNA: TGTGCCAGCAGCCAATTAGACGGCCGGGACAGGGGGCCTAATAGCAATCAGCCCCAGCATTTT. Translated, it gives CASSQLDGRDRGPNSNQPQHF. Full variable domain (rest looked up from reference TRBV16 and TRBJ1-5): GEEVAQTPKHLVRGEGQKAKLYCAPIKGHSYVFWYQQVLKNEFKFLISFQNENVFDETGMPKERFSAKCLPNSPCSLEIQATKLEDSAVYFCASSQLDGRDRGPNSNQPQHFGDGTRLSIL.